This passage covers 2 T cell receptor beta chains from one sample sequenced in a study of beta chain features in type 1 diabetes. Reverse transcribing all isolated RNA meant expressed TCRB transcripts were sequenced. Assay: immunoSEQ multiplex PCR; the TCRdb copy retains only in-frame clones and omits some. This table has hundreds of thousands of clones, around 15% appearing once. Sequenced input: naive CD4+ T cells from blood. The receptors come from a young man in good health.

The chain combines TRBV6-6 with TRBJ1-2; D not resolved. Germline V lookup: CDR1 MNHNY, CDR2 SVGAGI (reference sequence). V lost 2 bases, J lost 8 bases, and 18 bases lay in between. The CDR3 consists of 15 residues. DNA of the CDR3: TGTGCCAGCAGTTACCCCCTGAGACCCGATGGAGGCTACACCTTC. This translates into CASSYPLRPDGGYTF.

The chain joins TRBV28 to TRBJ1-6, with D hard to call. The CDR3 runs 11 residues. Germline CDR1 MDHEN, CDR2 SYDVKM. Trimming took 3 bases from V and 7 from J, leaving 1 base between them. The CDR3 sequence: CASSLNSPLHF. For the CDR3, the DNA is TGTGCCAGCAGTTTGAATTCACCCCTCCACTTT.